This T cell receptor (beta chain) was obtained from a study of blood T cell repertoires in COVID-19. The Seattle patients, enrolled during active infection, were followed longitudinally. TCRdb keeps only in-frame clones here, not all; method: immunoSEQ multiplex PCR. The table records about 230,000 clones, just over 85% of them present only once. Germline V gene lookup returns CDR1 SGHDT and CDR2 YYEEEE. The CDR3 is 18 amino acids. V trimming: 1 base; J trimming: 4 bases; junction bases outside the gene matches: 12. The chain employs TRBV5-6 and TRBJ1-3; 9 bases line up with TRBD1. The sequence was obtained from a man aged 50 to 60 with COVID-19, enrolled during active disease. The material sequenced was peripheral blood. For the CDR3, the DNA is TGTGCCAGCAGCTTGTATTGGACAGGACAGGGGAGGGGAAACACCATATATTTT. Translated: CASSLYWTGQGRGNTIYF.